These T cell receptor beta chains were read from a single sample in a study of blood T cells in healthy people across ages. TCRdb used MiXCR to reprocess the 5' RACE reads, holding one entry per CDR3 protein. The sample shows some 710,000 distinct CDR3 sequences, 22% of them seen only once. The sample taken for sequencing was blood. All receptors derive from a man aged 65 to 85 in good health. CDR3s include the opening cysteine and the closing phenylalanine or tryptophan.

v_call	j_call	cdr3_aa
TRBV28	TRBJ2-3	CASRTYLAGDNTDTQYF
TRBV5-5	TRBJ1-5	CASSQGAPGNQPQHF
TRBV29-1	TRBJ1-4	CSVELVEKLFF
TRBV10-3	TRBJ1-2	CAISGPNNYGYTF
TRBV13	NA	CASSLAGISETQYF
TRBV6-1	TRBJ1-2	CASQSDRGYYGYTF
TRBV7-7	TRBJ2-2	CASSPTASVNTGELFF
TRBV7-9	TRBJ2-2	CASSSLAGGHISNTGELFF
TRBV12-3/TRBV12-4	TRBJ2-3	CASMTSGGPEDTQYF
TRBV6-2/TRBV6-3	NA	CASSYSKASGRFGETQYF